This T cell receptor (beta chain) was documented in a study of patients and donors after allogeneic stem cell transplantation. TCRdb passed the RT-PCR reads through MiXCR, listing each CDR3 protein once. Of fewer than 250,000 distinct CDR3 sequences in the sample, 13% to 15% are singletons; the top ten hold under 14%. Germline V gives CDR1 SGHTA, CDR2 FQGNSA. Trimming removed 4 bases from V and 5 bases from J, with 11 bases in between. This CDR3 comprises 13 residues. Sequenced input: blood, either unsorted or a sorted T cell fraction (not recorded which). The receptor was derived from a human donor who was either an allogeneic HSCT recipient or a stem cell or donor lymphocyte infusion donor (not recorded which). It is not recorded whose cells these are; they may come from a transplant donor. The chain combines TRBV7-2 with TRBJ1-2; tentative D call: TRBD1 (6 bases). The CDR3: CASSSQGWYGYTF. CDR3 sequence (DNA): TGTGCCAGCAGCTCACAGGGATGGTATGGCTACACCTTC.